This TCR beta chain was obtained from a study of blood T cells in healthy people across ages. Study results and caveats: Higher diversity, along with more naive CD4+ cells, distinguished long-lived donors from aged donors.

Through a sample-barcoded 5' primer and a J-beta primer mix, a second PCR was run for roughly 6 to 12 cycles. With 12 random nucleotides, a template-switch adaptor tagged each individual cDNA molecule. TCRdb redid the calling of the 5' RACE reads with MiXCR, one entry per CDR3 protein. This table has about 1.5 million distinct CDR3 sequences, about 42% appearing once. For this clonotype: Its antigen is unknown. One junction end does not reproduce the germline sequence, and a read error may be involved.

Every sample had a minimum of 6 million PBMCs isolated. The clonotype originates from a woman between 18 and 29 years old in good health. The specimen was blood.

CDR3 nucleotides: TGTGCTAGCAGCTCCACAGGGTTCAGCACAGATACGCAGTATTTT. Translation gives CASSSTGFSTDTQYF. This rearrangement joins TRBV7-7 to TRBJ2-3; D possibly corresponds to TRBD1 (6 bases). Germline V lookup: CDR1 SSHAT, CDR2 FNYEAQ (reference sequence). The CDR3 spans 15 residues.